This TCR beta chain came from a study of blood T cell repertoires in COVID-19. Study-wide context: There were acute and convalescent COVID-19 samples, and they came from the United States, Italy and Spain. T cells, B-cell-depleted T cells, or PBMCs provided the cDNA or gDNA that served as material.

The CDR3 is 13 residues long. Germline V gene data show CDR1 as SGDLS and CDR2 as YYNGEE. Trimming shortened V by 2 bases and J by 6 bases, and 11 bases separated the two germline ends. In the original workflow: The assay estimated nucleated cells by amplifying reference gene primers. The table came from immunoSEQ multiplex PCR; TCRdb's copy has only in-frame clones and leaves some out. The D gene and trimming were derived from the DNA, and the V and J assignments and clone size from that table. The sample carries more than 55,000 clones, around 85% recorded once. The sequence was collected from a man in his fifties with active COVID-19. Sequenced input: peripheral blood. This chain links TRBV9 with TRBJ1-1, with a weak D call TRBD1 (5 bases). CDR3: CASSVDGGAEAFF. CDR3 DNA: TGTGCCAGCAGCGTCGACGGGGGGGCTGAAGCTTTCTTT.